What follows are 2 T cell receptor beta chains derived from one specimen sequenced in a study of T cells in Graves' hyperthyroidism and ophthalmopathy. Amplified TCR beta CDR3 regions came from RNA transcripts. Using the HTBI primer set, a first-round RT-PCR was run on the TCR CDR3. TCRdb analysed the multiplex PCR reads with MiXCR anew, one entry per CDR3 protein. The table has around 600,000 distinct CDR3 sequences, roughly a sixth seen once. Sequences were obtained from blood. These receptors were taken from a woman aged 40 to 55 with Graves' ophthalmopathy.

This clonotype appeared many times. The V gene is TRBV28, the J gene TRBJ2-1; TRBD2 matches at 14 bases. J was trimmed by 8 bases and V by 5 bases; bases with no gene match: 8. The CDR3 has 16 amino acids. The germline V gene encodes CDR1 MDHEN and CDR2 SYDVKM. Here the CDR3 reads CASSLSGTSGSYEQFF. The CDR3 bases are TGTGCCAGCAGTCTATCCGGGACTAGCGGGAGCTATGAGCAGTTCTTC.

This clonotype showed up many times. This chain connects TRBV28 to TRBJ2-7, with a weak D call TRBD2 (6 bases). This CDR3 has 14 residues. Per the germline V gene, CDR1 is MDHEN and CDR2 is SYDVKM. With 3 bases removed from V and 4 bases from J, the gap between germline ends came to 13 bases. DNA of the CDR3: TGTGCCAGCAGTTTGTCGGGGGTGTCTTACGAGCAGTACTTC. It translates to CASSLSGVSYEQYF.